This TCR beta chain was obtained from a study of T-cell reconstitution after alpha-beta-depleted transplantation in children. Study observations and caveats: The study traced high day-60 TCRbeta diversity in some patients to surviving recipient T cells and thymic progenitors. Hyperexpanded clones declined; after one year, newly produced T cells mostly supplied diversity. Several hundred expanded graft clones reportedly gave rise to the alpha-beta T cells present about two months after transplant.

Details on this clonotype: Antigen: not known.

Preparation of the TCRbeta library used unique molecular identifiers. TCRdb re-called the PCR reads through MiXCR, storing one row per CDR3 protein. Of 250,000 to 400,000 distinct CDR3 sequences in the sample, 23% were seen once. This specimen consisted of PBMCs, mostly from graft donor cells, obtained 180 days after TCRalphabeta/CD19-depleted stem cell transplant. This TCR was sampled from a male patient under 18 who had a stem cell transplant for acute lymphoblastic leukemia, so the T cells may come from the graft donor.

The CDR3 region is CASSEFLQGPGNTIYF. In nucleotides, the CDR3 is TGTGCCAGCAGTGAATTTTTACAGGGGCCTGGAAACACCATATATTTT. V gene TRBV25-1 combines with J gene TRBJ1-3, with 7 bases that match TRBD1. After removal of 1 base from V and 2 bases from J, the junction contained 5 bases not matched to a gene. This CDR3 has 16 residues. CDR1 and CDR2 (germline): MGHDK, SYGVNS.